The sequence of this T cell receptor (beta chain) was determined in a study of shared clonotypes between healthy human individuals. Turning to the study itself: Per-donor plates numbered three CD4 naive, three CD4 memory, two CD8 naive and one CD8 memory. Study observations and caveats: It was the non-shared clonotypes that had lower generation probabilities than clonotypes shared by all four donors.

Sequencing was performed with immunoSEQ multiplex PCR; in TCRdb, only in-frame clones are kept and a portion is missing. This sample has about 1 million clones, with about 75% found just once. The CDR3 has 11 residues. V was trimmed by 2 bases and J by 5 bases, leaving 7 bases between them. The germline gives CDR1 GTSNPN, CDR2 SVGIG (reference sequence). Points on this clone: What it binds is unknown.

Material: memory CD4+ T cells sorted from blood. Subset: CD45RA-negative fraction. The clonotype was recovered from a man aged 18 to 30 in good health. The chain carries TRBV30 and TRBJ2-7; D is unresolved. Here the CDR3 DNA reads TGTGCCTGGAGTCCTGACAACGAGCAGTACTTC. Translation gives CAWSPDNEQYF.